This T cell receptor (beta chain) is drawn from a study of CD8+ T cells in alopecia areata. Study outcomes and limitations: One nonresponder makes the tie between baseline CD8+ expansion and response uncertain. Alopecia totalis/universalis scalp especially showed more expanded CD8+ clones than normal scalp.

Concerning this clone itself: The antigen is unknown.

V was cut by 2 bases and J by 4 bases, with 14 bases left in between. This CDR3 region has 14 residues. The V gene's germline CDR1 is SQVTM and CDR2 ANQGSEA. RNA extraction was followed by reverse transcription into cDNA, which acted as the sequencing template. Here immunoSEQ multiplex PCR was the method, and the copy in TCRdb shows in-frame clones only, minus some. The sample yields 200,000 to 250,000 clones, 50% to 70% seen once. Sample treatment: oral pan-JAK inhibitor, 5-10 mg twice daily. Sequencing was performed on CD4+ T cells sorted from blood, taken at week 4, from a patient treated with tofacitinib. The chain uses TRBV29-1 and TRBJ1-1; no definite D call. The receptor comes from a human donor with alopecia areata. This CDR3 reads CSVELKGKGTEAFF. As DNA, the CDR3 is TGCAGCGTTGAATTGAAAGGAAAGGGCACTGAAGCTTTCTTT.